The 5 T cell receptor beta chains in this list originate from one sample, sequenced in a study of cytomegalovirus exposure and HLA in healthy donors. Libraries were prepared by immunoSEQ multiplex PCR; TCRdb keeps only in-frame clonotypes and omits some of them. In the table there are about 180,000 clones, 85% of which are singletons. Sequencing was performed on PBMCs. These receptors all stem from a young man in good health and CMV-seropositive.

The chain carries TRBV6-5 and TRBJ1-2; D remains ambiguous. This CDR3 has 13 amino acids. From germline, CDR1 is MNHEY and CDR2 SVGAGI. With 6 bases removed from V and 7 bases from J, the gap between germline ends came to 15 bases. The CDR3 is CASRRELAIGYTF. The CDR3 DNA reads TGTGCCAGCAGACGGGAATTAGCTATTGGCTACACCTTC.

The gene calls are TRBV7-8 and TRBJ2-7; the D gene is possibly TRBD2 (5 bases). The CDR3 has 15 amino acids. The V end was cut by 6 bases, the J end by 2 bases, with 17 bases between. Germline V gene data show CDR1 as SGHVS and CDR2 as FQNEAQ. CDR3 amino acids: CASRYSPGSTYEQYF. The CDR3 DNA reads TGTGCCAGCAGATACTCCCCGGGGTCAACCTACGAGCAGTACTTC.

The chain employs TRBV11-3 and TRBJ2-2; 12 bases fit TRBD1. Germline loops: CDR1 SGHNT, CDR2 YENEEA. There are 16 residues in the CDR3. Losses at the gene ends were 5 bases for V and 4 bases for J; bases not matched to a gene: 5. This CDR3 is CASSPPGQGATGELFF. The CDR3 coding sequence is TGTGCCAGCAGCCCTCCGGGACAGGGGGCCACCGGGGAGCTGTTTTTT.

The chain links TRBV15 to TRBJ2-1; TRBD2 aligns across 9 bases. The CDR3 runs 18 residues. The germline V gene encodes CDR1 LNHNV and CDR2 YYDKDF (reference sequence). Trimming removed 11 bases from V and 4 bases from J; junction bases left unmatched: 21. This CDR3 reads CASSPGIPLAGVYNEQFF. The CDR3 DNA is TGTGCCTCTAGCCCGGGGATCCCGTTAGCGGGAGTTTACAATGAGCAGTTCTTC.

The CDR3 reads CASSFRESYEQYF. CDR3 DNA: TGTGCCAGCAGTTTTCGGGAAAGCTACGAGCAGTACTTC. The gene calls are TRBV27 and TRBJ2-7, with D possibly TRBD2 on 5 matching bases. This CDR3 has 13 amino acids. Trimming left V 3 bases short and J 3 bases short, with 9 bases between. The germline CDR1 and CDR2 sequences are MNHEY and SMNVEV (reference sequence).